The subject of this entry is one T cell receptor beta chain. The final CDR3 position lacks the conserved phenylalanine or tryptophan, pointing to a likely read error. Terminally differentiated effector memory CD45RA+ cells were excluded from the naive CD8 cells, which were CD45RO-negative and positively selected for CCR7. Germline values: CDR1 MNHEY, CDR2 SVGAGI. There are 15 residues in the CDR3. With 6 bases removed from V and 2 bases from J, the gap between germline ends came to 17 bases. Clones were sequenced by immunoSEQ multiplex PCR, and TCRdb holds only the in-frame ones, with some missing. The sample has approximately 2,200,000 clones, under 95% seen once. This sample was included in a study of shared clonotypes between healthy human individuals.

The V gene is TRBV6-5, the J gene TRBJ2-7; D possibly corresponds to TRBD2 (5 bases). The sequenced sample was naive CD8+ T cells from PBMCs. This receptor was identified in a man between 18 and 29 years old in good health. Some clones in this sample may be carry-over from other donors' samples. As DNA, the CDR3 is TGTGCCAGCAGCCCCCTCTTGGAGCGGCCCTACGAGCAGTACTCC. Its translation: CASSPLLERPYEQYS.